This T cell receptor beta chain was found in a study of blood T cell repertoires in COVID-19. It was during active infection that Seattle patients were enrolled and then longitudinally followed. Per the original methods: For nucleated cells, counts were estimated from reference gene primer amplification. The repertoire was sequenced with immunoSEQ multiplex PCR; TCRdb's copy has only in-frame clones and lacks some. V and J calls and clone size are given by that table; D and trimming were obtained from the DNA. The profile shows approximately 300,000 clones, around 89% of them singletons. Germline values: CDR1 SEHNR, CDR2 FQNEAQ (reference sequence). V was pared by 8 bases and J by 1 base, with 9 bases of the junction left unmatched. This CDR3 is 15 amino acids long. This clone was seen a handful of times.

The specimen sequenced was peripheral blood. This TCR derives from a woman in her forties or fifties with COVID-19, enrolled during active disease. The chain employs TRBV7-9 and TRBJ1-1; TRBD1 agrees at 8 bases. The CDR3 coding sequence is TGTGCCAGCGCTCCCCACGGGACAGGGAACACTGAAGCTTTCTTT. This gives the protein CASAPHGTGNTEAFF.